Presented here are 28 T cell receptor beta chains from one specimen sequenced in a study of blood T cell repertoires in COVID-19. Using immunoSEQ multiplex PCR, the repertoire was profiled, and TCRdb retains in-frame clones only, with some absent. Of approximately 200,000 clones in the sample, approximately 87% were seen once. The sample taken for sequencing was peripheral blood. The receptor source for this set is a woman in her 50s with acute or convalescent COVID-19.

This CDR3 reads CSVGQTYEQYF. The CDR3 region has the DNA TGCAGCGTTGGACAAACCTACGAGCAGTACTTC. The chain uses TRBV29-1 and TRBJ2-7; D is uncertain. Germline lookup yields CDR1 SQVTM and CDR2 ANQGSEA. CDR3 size: 11 residues. Between the trimmed V and J ends, which lost 4 bases and 2 bases, there was a span of 6 bases.

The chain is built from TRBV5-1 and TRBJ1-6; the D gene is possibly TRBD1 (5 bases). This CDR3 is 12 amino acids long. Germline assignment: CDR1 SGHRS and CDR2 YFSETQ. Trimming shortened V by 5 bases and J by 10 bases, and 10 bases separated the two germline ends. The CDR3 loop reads CASRQGSSPLHF. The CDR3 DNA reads TGCGCCAGCAGGCAGGGTAGCTCACCCCTCCACTTT. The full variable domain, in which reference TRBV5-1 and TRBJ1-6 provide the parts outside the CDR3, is KAGVTQTPRYLIKTRGQQVTLSCSPISGHRSVSWYQQTPGQGLQFLFEYFSETQRNKGNFPGRFSGRQFSNSRSEMNVSTLELGDSALYLCASRQGSSPLHFGNGTRLTVT.

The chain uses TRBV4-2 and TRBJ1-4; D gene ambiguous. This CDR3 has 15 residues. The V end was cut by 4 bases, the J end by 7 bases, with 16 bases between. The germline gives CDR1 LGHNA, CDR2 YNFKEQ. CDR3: CASSPFPEVGEKLFF. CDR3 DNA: TGTGCCAGCAGCCCCTTCCCGGAGGTGGGTGAAAAACTGTTTTTT.

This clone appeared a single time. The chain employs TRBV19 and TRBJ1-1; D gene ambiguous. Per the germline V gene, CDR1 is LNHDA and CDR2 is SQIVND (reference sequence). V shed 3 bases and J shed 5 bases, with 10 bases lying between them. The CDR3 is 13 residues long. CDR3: CASSIGSGTEAFF. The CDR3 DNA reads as TGTGCCAGTAGTATCGGGAGTGGGACTGAAGCTTTCTTT.

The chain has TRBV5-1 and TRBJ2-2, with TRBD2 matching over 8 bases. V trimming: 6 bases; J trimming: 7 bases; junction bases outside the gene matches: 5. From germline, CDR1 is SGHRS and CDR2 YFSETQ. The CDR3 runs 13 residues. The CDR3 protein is CASMSSGIGELFF. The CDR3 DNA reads TGCGCCAGCATGAGTAGCGGGATCGGGGAGCTGTTTTTT.

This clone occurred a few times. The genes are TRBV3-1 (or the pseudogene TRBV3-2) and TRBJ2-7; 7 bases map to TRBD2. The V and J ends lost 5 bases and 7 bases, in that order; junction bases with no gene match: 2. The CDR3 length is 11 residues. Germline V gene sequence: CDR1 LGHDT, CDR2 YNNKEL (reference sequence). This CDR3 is CASSSGGEQYF. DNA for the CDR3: TGTGCCAGCAGCTCCGGGGGGGAGCAGTACTTC.

The CDR3 sequence: CASSKDGVFGQGPGYTF. CDR3 in DNA: TGTGCCAGCAGCAAAGATGGAGTATTTGGACAGGGGCCTGGCTACACCTTC. This chain uses TRBV21-1 with TRBJ1-2; TRBD1 is taken as the D call from the table, unchecked against the DNA. TRBV21-1 is a pseudogene locus. The CDR3 loop spans 17 amino acids.

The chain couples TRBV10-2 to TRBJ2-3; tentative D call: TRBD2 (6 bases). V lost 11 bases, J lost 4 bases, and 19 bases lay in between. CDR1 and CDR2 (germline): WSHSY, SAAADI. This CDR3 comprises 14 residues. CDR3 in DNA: TGCGCCGGATCGGGGACTGGATCCCCAGATACGCAGTATTTT. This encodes CAGSGTGSPDTQYF.

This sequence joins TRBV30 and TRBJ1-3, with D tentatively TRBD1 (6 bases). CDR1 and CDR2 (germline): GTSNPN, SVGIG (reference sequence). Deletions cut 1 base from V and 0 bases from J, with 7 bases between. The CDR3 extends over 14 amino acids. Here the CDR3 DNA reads TGTGCCTGGAGTGAAGGGGGCTCTGGAAACACCATATATTTT. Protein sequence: CAWSEGGSGNTIYF.

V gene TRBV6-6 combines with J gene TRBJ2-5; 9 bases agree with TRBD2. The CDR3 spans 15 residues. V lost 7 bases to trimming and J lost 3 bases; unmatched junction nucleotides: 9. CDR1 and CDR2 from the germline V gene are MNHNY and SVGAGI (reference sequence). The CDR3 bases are TGTGCCAGCACCCCGCCCGGCGGGGGGGAAGAGACCCAGTACTTC. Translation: CASTPPGGGEETQYF.

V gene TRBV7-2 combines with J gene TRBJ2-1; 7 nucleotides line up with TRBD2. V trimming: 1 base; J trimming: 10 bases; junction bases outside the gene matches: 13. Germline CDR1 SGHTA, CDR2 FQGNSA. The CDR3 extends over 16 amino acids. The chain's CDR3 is CASSLDRRERGGEQFF. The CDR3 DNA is TGTGCCAGCAGCTTAGACAGGAGGGAGCGGGGTGGGGAGCAGTTCTTC.

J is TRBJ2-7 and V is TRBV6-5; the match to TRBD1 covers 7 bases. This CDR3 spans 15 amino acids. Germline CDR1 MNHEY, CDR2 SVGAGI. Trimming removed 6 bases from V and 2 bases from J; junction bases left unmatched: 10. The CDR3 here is CASSLGTAETYEQYF. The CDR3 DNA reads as TGTGCCAGCAGCCTAGGGACAGCGGAGACCTACGAGCAGTACTTC.

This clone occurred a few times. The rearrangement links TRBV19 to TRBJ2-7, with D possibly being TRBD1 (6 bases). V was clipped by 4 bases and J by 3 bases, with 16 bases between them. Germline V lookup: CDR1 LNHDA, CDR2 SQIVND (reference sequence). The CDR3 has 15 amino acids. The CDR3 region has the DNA TGTGCCAGTAGTACACGACAGGTAAAAGGCTACGAGCAGTACTTC. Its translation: CASSTRQVKGYEQYF.

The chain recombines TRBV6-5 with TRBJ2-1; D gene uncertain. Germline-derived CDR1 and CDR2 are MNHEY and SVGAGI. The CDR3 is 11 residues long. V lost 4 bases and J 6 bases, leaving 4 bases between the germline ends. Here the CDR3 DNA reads TGTGCCAGCAGTTTATTCAATGAGCAGTTCTTC. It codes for CASSLFNEQFF.

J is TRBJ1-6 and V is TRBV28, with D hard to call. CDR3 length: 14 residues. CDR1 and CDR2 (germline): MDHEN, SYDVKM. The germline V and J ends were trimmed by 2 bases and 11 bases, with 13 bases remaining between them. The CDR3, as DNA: TGTGCCAGCAGTTTAGAGTTCCACCGAACACCCCTCCACTTT. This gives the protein CASSLEFHRTPLHF.

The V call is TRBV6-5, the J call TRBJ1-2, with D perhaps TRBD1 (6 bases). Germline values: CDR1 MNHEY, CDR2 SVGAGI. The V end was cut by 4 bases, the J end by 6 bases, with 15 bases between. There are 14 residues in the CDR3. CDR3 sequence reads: CASSSGALKDGYTF. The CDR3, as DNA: TGTGCCAGCAGTTCAGGGGCCCTTAAGGATGGCTACACCTTC.

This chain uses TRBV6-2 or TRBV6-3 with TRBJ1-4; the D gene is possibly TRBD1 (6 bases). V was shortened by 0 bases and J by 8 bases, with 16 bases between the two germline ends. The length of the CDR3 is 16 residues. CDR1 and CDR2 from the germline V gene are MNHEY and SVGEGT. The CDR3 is CASSYSMAGDVEKLFF. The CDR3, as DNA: TGTGCCAGCAGTTACTCGATGGCAGGGGACGTGGAAAAACTGTTTTTT.

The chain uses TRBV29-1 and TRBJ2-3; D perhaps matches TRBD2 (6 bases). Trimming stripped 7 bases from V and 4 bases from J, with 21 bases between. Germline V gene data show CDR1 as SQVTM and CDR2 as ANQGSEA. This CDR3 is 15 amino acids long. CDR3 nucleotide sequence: TGCAGCGCCCCACCGGGACTCCCCGTTGCAGATACGCAGTATTTT. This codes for CSAPPGLPVADTQYF.

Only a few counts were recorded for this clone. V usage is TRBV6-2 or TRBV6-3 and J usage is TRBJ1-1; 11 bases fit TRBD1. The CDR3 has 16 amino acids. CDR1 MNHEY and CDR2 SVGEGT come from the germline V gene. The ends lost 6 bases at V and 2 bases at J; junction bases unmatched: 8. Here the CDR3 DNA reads TGTGCCAGCAGCCTCCGGGACAGGGGGATTAACACTGAAGCTTTCTTT. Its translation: CASSLRDRGINTEAFF.

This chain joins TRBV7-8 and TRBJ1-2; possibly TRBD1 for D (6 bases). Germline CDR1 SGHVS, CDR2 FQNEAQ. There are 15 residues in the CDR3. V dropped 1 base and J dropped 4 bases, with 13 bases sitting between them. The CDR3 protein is CASSLGTGRGYGYTF. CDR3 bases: TGTGCCAGCAGCTTAGGAACAGGGAGGGGCTATGGCTACACCTTC.

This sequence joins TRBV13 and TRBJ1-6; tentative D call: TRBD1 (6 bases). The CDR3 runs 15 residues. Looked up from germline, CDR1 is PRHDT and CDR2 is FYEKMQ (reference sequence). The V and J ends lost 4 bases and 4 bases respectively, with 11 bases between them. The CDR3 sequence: CASSWGRGYNSPLHF. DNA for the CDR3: TGTGCCAGCAGCTGGGGGAGGGGGTATAATTCACCCCTCCACTTT.

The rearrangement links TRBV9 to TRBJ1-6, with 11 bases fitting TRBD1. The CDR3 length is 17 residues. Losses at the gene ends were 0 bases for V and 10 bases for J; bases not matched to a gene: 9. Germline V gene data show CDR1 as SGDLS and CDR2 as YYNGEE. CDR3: CASSVEWWTGGGSPLHF. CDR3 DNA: TGTGCCAGCAGCGTAGAATGGTGGACAGGGGGCGGATCACCCCTCCACTTT.

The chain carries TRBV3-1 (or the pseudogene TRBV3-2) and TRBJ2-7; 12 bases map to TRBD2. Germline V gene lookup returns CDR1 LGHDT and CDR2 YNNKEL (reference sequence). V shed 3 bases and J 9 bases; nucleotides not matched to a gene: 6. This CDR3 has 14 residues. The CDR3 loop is CASSHRLAGVGQYF. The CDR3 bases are TGTGCCAGCAGCCACAGACTAGCGGGAGTTGGGCAGTACTTC.

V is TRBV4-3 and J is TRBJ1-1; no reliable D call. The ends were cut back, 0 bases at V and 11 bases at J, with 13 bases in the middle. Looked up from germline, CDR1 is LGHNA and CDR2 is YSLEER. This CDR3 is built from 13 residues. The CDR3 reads CASSQEWRASAFF. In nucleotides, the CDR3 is TGCGCCAGCAGCCAAGAGTGGAGGGCAAGTGCTTTCTTT.

DNA for the CDR3: TGTGCCAGCAGCTTAGATGGAGAGTCGGACACTGAAGCTTTCTTT. Its protein product is CASSLDGESDTEAFF. V is TRBV11-3 and J is TRBJ1-1; no clear D gene. The CDR3 has 15 amino acids. Per germline, CDR1 SGHNT and CDR2 YENEEA. Trimming removed 0 bases from V and 3 bases from J, with 11 bases in between.

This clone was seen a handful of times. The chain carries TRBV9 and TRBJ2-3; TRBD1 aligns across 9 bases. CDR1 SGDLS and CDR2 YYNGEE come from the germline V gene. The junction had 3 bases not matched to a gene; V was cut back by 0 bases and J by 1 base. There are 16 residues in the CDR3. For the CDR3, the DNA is TGTGCCAGCAGCGTAGCTAGGACAGGGGGCACAGATACGCAGTATTTT. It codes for CASSVARTGGTDTQYF.

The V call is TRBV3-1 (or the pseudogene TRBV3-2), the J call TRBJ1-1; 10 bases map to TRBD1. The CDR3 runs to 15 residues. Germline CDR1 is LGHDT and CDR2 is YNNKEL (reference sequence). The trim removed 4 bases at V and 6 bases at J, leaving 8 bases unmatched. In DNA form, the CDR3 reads TGTGCCAGCAGCCTGCCGGGACAGGGGTGGTCTGAAGCTTTCTTT. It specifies CASSLPGQGWSEAFF.

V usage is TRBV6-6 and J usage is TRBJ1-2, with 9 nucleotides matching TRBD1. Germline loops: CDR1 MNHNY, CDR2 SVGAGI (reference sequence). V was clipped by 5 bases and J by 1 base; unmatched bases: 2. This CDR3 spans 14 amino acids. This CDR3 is CASSTGGGNYGYTF. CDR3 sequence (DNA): TGTGCCAGCAGTACAGGGGGCGGTAACTATGGCTACACCTTC.